This T cell receptor (beta chain) appears in the sequencing data of a study of T cell repertoires in cytomegalovirus infection. The wider study: Indications came from public TCR beta signatures; they pointed to CMV infection and to a matching HLA type.

For this clonotype: Its antigen is not known.

Trimming removed 3 bases from V and 9 bases from J; junction bases left unmatched: 5. The CDR3 is 15 amino acids. The V gene's germline CDR1 is SGHVS and CDR2 FNYEAQ. Whole-study results and caveats: The ex vivo response showed dominance by HLA-C-restricted CMV-specific TCR beta clonotypes. CMV carriers with the relevant HLA were identified by cumulative public TCR beta family frequency.

In TCRdb, the reads were re-called with MiXCR into one record per CDR3 protein. The sample holds about 230,000 distinct CDR3 sequences, about 20% seen once. The chain couples TRBV7-6 to TRBJ2-1; 13 nucleotides match TRBD2. The source of this sequence is a human donor in good health (CMV status not recorded). Some clones in this sample may be carry-over from other donors' samples. Sequenced input: CD8+ T cells from PBMCs. CDR3 sequence (DNA): TGTGCCAGCAGCTTCAGACTAGCGGGGGGTGGTGAGCAGTTCTTC. This translates into CASSFRLAGGGEQFF.